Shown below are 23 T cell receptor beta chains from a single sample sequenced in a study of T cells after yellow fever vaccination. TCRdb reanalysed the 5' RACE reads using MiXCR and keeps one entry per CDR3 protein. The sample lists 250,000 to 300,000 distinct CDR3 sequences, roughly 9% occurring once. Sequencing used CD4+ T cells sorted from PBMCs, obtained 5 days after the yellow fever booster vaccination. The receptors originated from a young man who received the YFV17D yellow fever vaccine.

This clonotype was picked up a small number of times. CDR3 sequence (DNA): TGTGCCAGCAGCTGGGGACCCCTGGGGGGCTATGGCTACACCTTC. Its translation: CASSWGPLGGYGYTF. V is TRBV5-8 and J is TRBJ1-2; TRBD1 is a possible D gene (5 bases). Trimming pared 3 bases from V and 4 bases from J, leaving 16 bases between. The CDR3 spans 15 residues. Per the germline V gene, CDR1 is SGHTS and CDR2 is YDEGEE.

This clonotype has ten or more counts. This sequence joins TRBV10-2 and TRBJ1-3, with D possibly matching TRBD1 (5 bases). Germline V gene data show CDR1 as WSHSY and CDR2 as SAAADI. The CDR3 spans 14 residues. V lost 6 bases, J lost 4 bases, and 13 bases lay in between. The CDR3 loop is CASRPQGIGNTIYF. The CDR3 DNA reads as TGCGCCAGCAGGCCCCAGGGAATCGGAAACACCATATATTTT.

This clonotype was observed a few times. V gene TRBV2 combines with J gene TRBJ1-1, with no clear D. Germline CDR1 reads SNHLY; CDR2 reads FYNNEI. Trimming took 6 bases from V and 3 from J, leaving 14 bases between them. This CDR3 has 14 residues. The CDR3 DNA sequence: TGTGCCAGCAGGGTTTTATCGGCGGACACTGAAGCTTTCTTT. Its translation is CASRVLSADTEAFF.

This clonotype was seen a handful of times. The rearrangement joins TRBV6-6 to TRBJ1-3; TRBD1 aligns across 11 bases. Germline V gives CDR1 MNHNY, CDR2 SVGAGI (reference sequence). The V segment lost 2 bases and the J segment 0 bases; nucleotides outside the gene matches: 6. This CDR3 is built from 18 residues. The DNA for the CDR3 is TGTGCCAGCAGTTACACCCGGACAGGGGGCTTCTCTGGAAACACCATATATTTT. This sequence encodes CASSYTRTGGFSGNTIYF.

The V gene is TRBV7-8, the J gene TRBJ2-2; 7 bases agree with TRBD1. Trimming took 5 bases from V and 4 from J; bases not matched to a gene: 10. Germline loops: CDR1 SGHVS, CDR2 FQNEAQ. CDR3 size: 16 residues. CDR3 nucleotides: TGTGCCAGCAGCCCGTGGACAGGTGGCCCCACCGGGGAGCTGTTTTTT. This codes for CASSPWTGGPTGELFF.

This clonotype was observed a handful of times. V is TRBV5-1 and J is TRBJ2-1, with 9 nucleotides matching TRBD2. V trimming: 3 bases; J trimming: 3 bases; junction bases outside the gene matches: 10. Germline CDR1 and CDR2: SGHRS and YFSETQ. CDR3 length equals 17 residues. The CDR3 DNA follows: TGCGCCAGCAGCTGGGGACTAGCCAGGCTCGTCTACAATGAGCAGTTCTTC. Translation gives CASSWGLARLVYNEQFF.

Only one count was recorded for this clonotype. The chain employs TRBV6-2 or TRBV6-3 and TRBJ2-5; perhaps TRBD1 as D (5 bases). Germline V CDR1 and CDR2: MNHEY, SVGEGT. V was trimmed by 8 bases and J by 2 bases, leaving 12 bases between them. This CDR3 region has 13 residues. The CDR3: CASGFRQQETQYF. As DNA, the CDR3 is TGTGCCAGCGGGTTCAGACAGCAAGAGACCCAGTACTTC.

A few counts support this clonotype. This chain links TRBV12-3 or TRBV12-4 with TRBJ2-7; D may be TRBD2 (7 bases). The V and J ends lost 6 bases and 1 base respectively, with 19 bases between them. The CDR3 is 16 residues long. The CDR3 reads CASRSTGAGASYEQYF. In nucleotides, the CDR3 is TGTGCCAGCAGATCAACGGGGGCGGGGGCATCCTACGAGCAGTACTTC.

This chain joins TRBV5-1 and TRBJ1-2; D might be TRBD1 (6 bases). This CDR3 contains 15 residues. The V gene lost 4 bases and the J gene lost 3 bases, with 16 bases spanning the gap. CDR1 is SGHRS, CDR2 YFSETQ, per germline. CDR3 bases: TGCGCCAGCAGCGCTACCCAGGGGCGCGACTATGGCTACACCTTC. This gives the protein CASSATQGRDYGYTF.

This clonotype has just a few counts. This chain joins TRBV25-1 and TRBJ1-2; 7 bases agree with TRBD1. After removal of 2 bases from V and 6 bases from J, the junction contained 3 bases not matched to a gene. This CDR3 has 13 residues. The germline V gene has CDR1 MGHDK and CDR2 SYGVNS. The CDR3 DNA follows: TGTGCCAGCAGTGAAAGGGGGCGGGATGGCTACACCTTC. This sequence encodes CASSERGRDGYTF.

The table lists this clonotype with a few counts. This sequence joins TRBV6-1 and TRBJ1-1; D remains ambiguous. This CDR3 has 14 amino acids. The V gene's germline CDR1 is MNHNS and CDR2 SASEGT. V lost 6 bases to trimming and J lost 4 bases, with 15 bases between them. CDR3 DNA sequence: TGTGCCAGCAGAGTAAACCCGGCCCCCACTGAAGCTTTCTTT. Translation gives CASRVNPAPTEAFF.

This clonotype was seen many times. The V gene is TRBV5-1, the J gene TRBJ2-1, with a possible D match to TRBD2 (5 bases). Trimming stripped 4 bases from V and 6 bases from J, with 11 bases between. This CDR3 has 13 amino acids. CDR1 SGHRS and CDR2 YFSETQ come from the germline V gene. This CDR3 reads CASSPDLGNEQFF. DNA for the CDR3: TGCGCCAGCAGCCCGGACTTGGGCAATGAGCAGTTCTTC.

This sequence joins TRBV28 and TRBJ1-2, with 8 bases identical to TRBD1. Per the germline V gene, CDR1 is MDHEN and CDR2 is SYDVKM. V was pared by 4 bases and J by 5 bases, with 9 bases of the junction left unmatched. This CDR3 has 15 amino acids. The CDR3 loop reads CASSYSTGASYGYTF. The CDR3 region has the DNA TGTGCCAGCAGTTATTCGACAGGGGCAAGTTATGGCTACACCTTC.

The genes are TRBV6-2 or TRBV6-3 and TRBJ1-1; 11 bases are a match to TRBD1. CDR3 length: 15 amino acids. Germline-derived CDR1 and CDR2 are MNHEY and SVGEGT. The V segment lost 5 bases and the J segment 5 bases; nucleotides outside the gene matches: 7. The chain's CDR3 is CASSRTGGAGTEAFF. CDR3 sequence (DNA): TGTGCCAGCAGTAGGACAGGGGGCGCGGGAACTGAAGCTTTCTTT.

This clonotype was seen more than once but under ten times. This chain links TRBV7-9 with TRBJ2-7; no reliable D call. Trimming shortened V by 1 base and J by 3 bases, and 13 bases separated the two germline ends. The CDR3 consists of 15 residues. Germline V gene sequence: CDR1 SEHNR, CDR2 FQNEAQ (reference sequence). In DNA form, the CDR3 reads TGTGCCAGCAGCTTAGGCTCGAGGAGATACTACGAGCAGTACTTC. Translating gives CASSLGSRRYYEQYF.

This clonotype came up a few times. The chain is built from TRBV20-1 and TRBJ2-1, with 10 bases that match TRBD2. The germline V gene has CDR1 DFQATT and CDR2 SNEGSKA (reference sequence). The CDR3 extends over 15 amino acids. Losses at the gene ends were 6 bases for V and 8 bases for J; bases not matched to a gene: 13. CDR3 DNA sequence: TGCAGTGCGGATCAGCGGGGGGGGTCCTGGGATGAGCAGTTCTTC. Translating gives CSADQRGGSWDEQFF.

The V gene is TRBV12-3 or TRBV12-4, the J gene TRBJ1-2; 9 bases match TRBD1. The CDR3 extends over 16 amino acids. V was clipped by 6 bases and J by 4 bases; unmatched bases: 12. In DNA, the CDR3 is TGTGCCAGCAGCCGAAACACTCCGGGACAGGGCTATGGCTACACCTTC. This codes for CASSRNTPGQGYGYTF.

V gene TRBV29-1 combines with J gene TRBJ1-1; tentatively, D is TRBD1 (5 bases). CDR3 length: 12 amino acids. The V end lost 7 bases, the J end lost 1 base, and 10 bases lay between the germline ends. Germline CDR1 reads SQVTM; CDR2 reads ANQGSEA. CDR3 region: CSGGLQNTEAFF. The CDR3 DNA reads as TGCAGCGGGGGACTTCAGAACACTGAAGCTTTCTTT.

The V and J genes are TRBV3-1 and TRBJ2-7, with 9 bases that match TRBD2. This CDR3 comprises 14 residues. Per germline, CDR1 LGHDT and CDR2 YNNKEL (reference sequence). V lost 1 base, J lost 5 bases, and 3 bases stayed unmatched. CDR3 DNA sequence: TGTGCCAGCAGCCAAGCAGCGGGGGGCGACGAGCAGTACTTC. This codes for CASSQAAGGDEQYF.

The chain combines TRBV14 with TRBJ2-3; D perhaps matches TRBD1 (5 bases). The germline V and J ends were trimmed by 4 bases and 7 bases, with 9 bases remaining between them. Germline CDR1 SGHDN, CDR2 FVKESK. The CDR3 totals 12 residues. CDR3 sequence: CASSPRANTQYF. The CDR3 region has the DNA TGTGCCAGCAGCCCCAGGGCTAATACGCAGTATTTT.

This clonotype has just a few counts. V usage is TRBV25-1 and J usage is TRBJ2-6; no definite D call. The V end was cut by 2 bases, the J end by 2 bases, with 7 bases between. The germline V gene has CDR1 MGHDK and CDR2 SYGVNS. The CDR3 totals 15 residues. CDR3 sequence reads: CASSEIYPGANVLTF. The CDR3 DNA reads TGTGCCAGCAGTGAAATCTATCCTGGGGCCAACGTCCTGACTTTC.

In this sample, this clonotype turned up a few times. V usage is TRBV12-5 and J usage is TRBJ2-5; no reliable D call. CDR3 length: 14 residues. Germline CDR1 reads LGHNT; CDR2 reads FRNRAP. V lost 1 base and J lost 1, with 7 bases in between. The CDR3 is CASGLGGSQETQYF. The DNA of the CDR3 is TGTGCTAGTGGTTTGGGTGGCAGCCAAGAGACCCAGTACTTC.

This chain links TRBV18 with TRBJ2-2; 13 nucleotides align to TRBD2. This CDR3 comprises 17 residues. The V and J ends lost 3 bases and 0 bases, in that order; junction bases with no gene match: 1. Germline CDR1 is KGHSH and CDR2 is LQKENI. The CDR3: CASSPTSGGTNTGELFF. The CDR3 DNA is TGTGCCAGCTCACCGACTAGCGGGGGGACGAACACCGGGGAGCTGTTTTTT.